The rows below give T cell receptor beta chains drawn from one sample of a study of cytomegalovirus exposure and HLA in healthy donors. The table came from immunoSEQ multiplex PCR; TCRdb's copy has only in-frame clones and leaves some out. Among roughly 150,000 clones listed, about 80% were seen once. Material: PBMCs. These receptors were collected from a man aged 35 to 55 in good health and CMV-seropositive. Each CDR3 is given without its conserved first and last residue. D genes are given only for firm matches.

j_call: TRBJ2-3
v_call: TRBV5-1
d_call: TRBD1
cdr3_aa: ASSLGGGADTQY

j_call: TRBJ2-1
v_call: TRBV11-2
d_call: TRBD2
cdr3_aa: AGSWGGRVNEQF

j_call: TRBJ2-2
v_call: TRBV5-4
d_call: TRBD2
cdr3_aa: AGGLAGTGELF

j_call: TRBJ1-6
v_call: TRBV5-1
d_call: TRBD1
cdr3_aa: ASSFTGDNSPLH

j_call: .
v_call: TRBV25-1
d_call: .
cdr3_aa: ASSGTDSYEQY

j_call: TRBJ2-1
v_call: TRBV9
d_call: .
cdr3_aa: ASSVEGAGGSYNEQF

j_call: TRBJ2-2
v_call: TRBV7-7
d_call: TRBD1
cdr3_aa: ASTRDRFGRELF

j_call: TRBJ2-2
v_call: TRBV11-2
d_call: TRBD2
cdr3_aa: ASSLLAGGGLTGELF

j_call: TRBJ1-1
v_call: TRBV5-1
d_call: .
cdr3_aa: ASSSGGSWNLNTEAF

j_call: TRBJ2-1
v_call: TRBV2
d_call: TRBD2
cdr3_aa: ASLLPGLVAEQF

j_call: TRBJ2-7
v_call: TRBV7-9
d_call: TRBD2
cdr3_aa: ASSSPGLYEQY

j_call: TRBJ2-2
v_call: TRBV6-1
d_call: TRBD2
cdr3_aa: ASSDRREAFTGELF

j_call: TRBJ1-2
v_call: TRBV18
d_call: TRBD1
cdr3_aa: ASSPTRQGEGYT

j_call: TRBJ2-7
v_call: TRBV6-1
d_call: TRBD2
cdr3_aa: ASGAGGEYEQY

j_call: TRBJ2-7
v_call: TRBV19
d_call: .
cdr3_aa: ASSMAGTEQY

j_call: TRBJ2-1
v_call: TRBV10-3
d_call: TRBD2
cdr3_aa: AFSSSSGAYNEQF

j_call: TRBJ1-2
v_call: TRBV7-9
d_call: TRBD1
cdr3_aa: ASSTSGQSNYGYT

j_call: TRBJ2-7
v_call: TRBV7-2
d_call: .
cdr3_aa: ASSLVISSYEQY

j_call: TRBJ2-3
v_call: TRBV10-2
d_call: TRBD1
cdr3_aa: ASARWDRLTDTQY

j_call: TRBJ1-2
v_call: TRBV5-1
d_call: .
cdr3_aa: ASSSEGANYGYT

j_call: TRBJ1-1
v_call: TRBV9
d_call: TRBD1
cdr3_aa: ASSVEDRGVTEAF

j_call: TRBJ1-1
v_call: TRBV7-2
d_call: .
cdr3_aa: ASSLGAGATEAF

j_call: TRBJ2-3
v_call: TRBV28
d_call: TRBD1
cdr3_aa: ASRNSNRGGPGDTQY

j_call: TRBJ1-1
v_call: TRBV6-1
d_call: .
cdr3_aa: ASSEVRNTEAF

j_call: TRBJ2-2
v_call: TRBV2
d_call: TRBD1
cdr3_aa: ATPTAGTGNTGELF

j_call: TRBJ1-1
v_call: TRBV6-1
d_call: TRBD1
cdr3_aa: ASSEGGGPTEAF

j_call: TRBJ1-2
v_call: TRBV27
d_call: TRBD1
cdr3_aa: ASGRVDRAAFYGYT

j_call: TRBJ2-1
v_call: TRBV28
d_call: .
cdr3_aa: ASSPLGTYNEQF

j_call: TRBJ2-3
v_call: TRBV5-1
d_call: TRBD2
cdr3_aa: ASSAGTSGADTQY

j_call: TRBJ1-1
v_call: TRBV5-1
d_call: .
cdr3_aa: ASSENQGTEAF

j_call: .
v_call: TRBV6-4
d_call: TRBD2
cdr3_aa: ASSDDGGRAVHEQY

j_call: TRBJ2-1
v_call: TRBV7-3
d_call: .
cdr3_aa: ASSRVSYNEQF

j_call: .
v_call: TRBV10-2
d_call: .
cdr3_aa: ASSDHEQY

j_call: TRBJ2-1
v_call: TRBV11-3
d_call: TRBD2
cdr3_aa: ASSLDRGGQF

j_call: TRBJ2-1
v_call: TRBV5-1
d_call: .
cdr3_aa: ASSQGLFLFSYNEQF

j_call: TRBJ1-2
v_call: TRBV23-1
d_call: .
cdr3_aa: ASSQFSRGQPYYGYT

j_call: TRBJ2-1
v_call: TRBV19
d_call: TRBD2
cdr3_aa: ASSPSGSSYNEQF

j_call: TRBJ1-1
v_call: TRBV28
d_call: .
cdr3_aa: ASSLNGAVNTEAF

j_call: TRBJ2-5
v_call: TRBV7-7
d_call: .
cdr3_aa: ASSPTSTVETQY

j_call: TRBJ1-6
v_call: TRBV6-1
d_call: .
cdr3_aa: ASSEIREGNSPLH

j_call: TRBJ2-7
v_call: TRBV4-1
d_call: .
cdr3_aa: ASSQPYFYEQY

j_call: TRBJ1-6
v_call: TRBV27
d_call: .
cdr3_aa: ASSFPGTNSPLH